These T cell receptor beta chains were read from a single sample in a study of shared clonotypes between healthy human individuals. Some clones are missing from TCRdb's copy, which holds only in-frame ones; the method was immunoSEQ multiplex PCR. Seen here are approximately 2.5 million clones, 90% to 95% observed once, and the top ten hold over 0.12%. The sequenced sample was naive CD4+ T cells sorted from blood. All receptors derive from a man aged 18 to 30 in good health. Each CDR3 is given with its conserved first and last residue. D genes are given only for firm matches. Some rows mark clone size as missing; the rest say once, few, many or name a class of expanded clone.

V gene	clone size	D gene	CDR3 length	J gene	CDR3 DNA	CDR3 protein
TRBV5-4	.	.	15	TRBJ2-2	TGTGCCAGCAGCTTGGGGGGTAGGGAAACCGGGGAGCTGTTTTTT	CASSLGGRETGELFF
TRBV6-1	.	TRBD1	14	TRBJ1-2	TGTGCCAGCAGTGGCGACAGGGGCTTGGGTGGCTACACCTTC	CASSGDRGLGGYTF
TRBV18	once	TRBD2	15	TRBJ2-5	TGTGCCAGCTCACTACTAGCGGGGGGACAAGAGACCCAGTACTTC	CASSLLAGGQETQYF
TRBV13	.	.	11	TRBJ2-1	TGTGCCAGCAGCCCCTACAATGAGCAGTTCTTC	CASSPYNEQFF
TRBV15	few	.	13	TRBJ1-2	TGTGCCACCAGCAGAGATCCAGGGGCTGGCTACACCTTC	CATSRDPGAGYTF
TRBV9	.	.	12	TRBJ2-1	TGTGCCAGCAGCCGGGAGAAAAATGAGCAGTTCTTC	CASSREKNEQFF
TRBV30	.	TRBD1	14	TRBJ1-5	TGTGCCTGGAGTGTGGGACAGGGGAGGCAGCCCCAGCATTTT	CAWSVGQGRQPQHF
TRBV6-4	.	.	10	TRBJ2-7	TGTGCCAAGACAGTTAACGAGCAGTACTTC	CAKTVNEQYF
TRBV5-1	.	.	17	TRBJ1-5	TGCGCCAGCAGCTTGGGGGTCGGGGCCTATAGCAATCAGCCCCAGCATTTT	CASSLGVGAYSNQPQHF
TRBV5-4	.	.	14	TRBJ1-5	TGTGCCAGCAGCGGGGGGGGTGCGAATCAGCCCCAGCATTTT	CASSGGGANQPQHF
TRBV6-5	.	.	15	TRBJ1-6	TGTGCCAGCAGTTACTCCTTTTTCGCGGATTCACCCCTCCACTTT	CASSYSFFADSPLHF
TRBV10-3	.	.	15	TRBJ2-1	TGTGCCATCAGTGAGTCCGGGGGAGGTCACAATGAGCAGTTCTTC	CAISESGGGHNEQFF
TRBV9	.	.	15	TRBJ1-2	TGTGCCAGCAGCGTATCACCAGGGAACAACTATGGCTACACCTTC	CASSVSPGNNYGYTF
TRBV6-1	.	TRBD2	17	TRBJ2-2	TGTGCCAGCAGTGGGCAACTAGCGGGGGCCAACACCGGGGAGCTGTTTTTT	CASSGQLAGANTGELFF
TRBV5-1	once	TRBD1	16	TRBJ2-2	TGCGCCAGCAGCCCAAAGGACAGGGTAAACACCGGGGAGCTGTTTTTT	CASSPKDRVNTGELFF
TRBV6-1	.	.	14	TRBJ2-7	TGTGCCAGCAGTGGAGGGGGGACTGTCTACGAGCAGTACTTC	CASSGGGTVYEQYF
TRBV6-1	.	TRBD1	14	TRBJ2-7	TGTGCCAGCCTACCCGGGACAGGGGTTTACGAGCAGTACTTC	CASLPGTGVYEQYF
TRBV25-1	.	TRBD1	16	TRBJ2-7	TGTGCCAGCAGTGAAACCCTATTGGACAGGGCCGAAGAGCAGTACTTC	CASSETLLDRAEEQYF
TRBV28	.	.	13	TRBJ1-6	TGTGCCAGCACCAAAAACACTAATTCACCCCTCCACTTT	CASTKNTNSPLHF
TRBV18	.	.	14	TRBJ2-1	TGTGCCAGCTCACCAGGGACGAGTTACAATGAGCAGTTCTTC	CASSPGTSYNEQFF
TRBV2	.	.	15	TRBJ2-7	TGTGCCAGCAGTCTAGGGCAGGGACGGCCCCTCGAGCAGTACTTC	CASSLGQGRPLEQYF
TRBV7-7	.	.	15	TRBJ2-1	TGTGCTAGCAGCTTATGGGACTCCTACTACAATGAGCAGTTCTTC	CASSLWDSYYNEQFF
TRBV28	.	.	12	TRBJ2-1	TGTGCCAGCAGTTCGGGTTCCGGGGCGCAGCTCTTC	CASSSGSGAQLF
TRBV2	.	TRBD2	14	TRBJ2-2	TGTGCCAGCGGGAGGGTAGCGTATACCGGGGAGCTGTTTTTT	CASGRVAYTGELFF
TRBV5-1	.	TRBD2	15	TRBJ2-7	TGCGCCAGCAGCATCCTAGGGACTACAGGCGGGGAGCAGTACTTC	CASSILGTTGGEQYF
TRBV5-1	.	.	14	TRBJ2-3	TGCGCCAGCAGCTTAGGACAGAACACAGATACGCAGTATTTT	CASSLGQNTDTQYF
TRBV5-1	once	.	15	TRBJ2-3	TGCGCCAGCAGCTTCACGTTGCCATCAACAGATACGCAGTATTTT	CASSFTLPSTDTQYF